This is a list of T cell receptor beta chains from one sample in a study of CD8 T cells in Susac syndrome. Each CDR3 protein is one row after TCRdb ran MiXCR on the immunoSEQ multiplex PCR reads. The sample includes over 140,000 distinct CDR3 sequences, 95% seen only once; the top ten take about 0.14%. The specimen was CD4+ T cells from PBMCs. The receptors come from a human donor with Susac syndrome. CDR3s include the opening cysteine and the closing phenylalanine or tryptophan. The D gene is left open where the match is weak. Rows may omit the clone size; those that give it use once, few, many or a size class.

J gene,clone size,V gene,D gene,CDR3 length,CDR3 DNA,CDR3 protein
TRBJ2-7,few,TRBV20-1,-,14,TGCAGTGCGGGCGTCGGGGCGGTACCTACCGAGCAGTACTTC,CSAGVGAVPTEQYF
TRBJ1-1,-,TRBV20-1,TRBD1,15,TGCAGTGCTAGAGATGGGGACAAAGGGACAGCTAAAGCTTTCTTT,CSARDGDKGTAKAFF
TRBJ2-3,once,TRBV4-3,TRBD2,17,TGCGCCAGCAGCCAAGATCTACGCGGGAGTGGTGGAGATACGCAGTATTTT,CASSQDLRGSGGDTQYF
TRBJ2-7,-,TRBV20-1,-,14,TGCAGTGCTAGCCCCGAGGGGGGCCCCTACGAGCAGTACTTC,CSASPEGGPYEQYF
TRBJ1-2,-,TRBV27,-,13,TGTGCCGTCGGACGGGACCCCTTTCTTGGCTACACCTTC,CAVGRDPFLGYTF
TRBJ2-5,-,TRBV5-1,-,14,TGCGCCAGTAGCGCCGGGACCACCCGGGAGACCCAGTACTTC,CASSAGTTRETQYF
TRBJ2-2,-,TRBV20-1,TRBD1,14,TGCAGTGCTCTGACAGGGGGCAGCACCGGGGAGCTGTTTTTT,CSALTGGSTGELFF
TRBJ2-7,once,TRBV20-1,TRBD1,12,TGCAGTGCCAAGGGGACAGGGGGCGAGCAGTACTTC,CSAKGTGGEQYF
TRBJ2-5,-,TRBV30,-,13,TGTGCCTGGAGCGGCGGGGCCCAAGAGACCCAGTACTTC,CAWSGGAQETQYF
TRBJ2-1,once,TRBV6-5,TRBD2,15,TGTGCCAGCAGTCCCAGCGGGGGGATTCACAATGAGCAGTTCTTC,CASSPSGGIHNEQFF
TRBJ2-7,-,TRBV20-1,-,14,TGCAGTGCTAGAGGCCAAGGAGGAGCCTACGAGCAGTACTTC,CSARGQGGAYEQYF
TRBJ1-1,-,TRBV2,-,12,TGTGCCAGCAGTGAAGGGGGGACAAAAGCTTTCTTT,CASSEGGTKAFF
TRBJ2-5,-,TRBV30,-,11,TGTGCCTGGAGTCGAGAGGGGACCCAGTACTTC,CAWSREGTQYF
TRBJ1-1,-,TRBV3-1,-,12,TGTGCCAGCAGCCAAGGGGCGTTTGAAGCTTTCTTT,CASSQGAFEAFF
TRBJ1-2,-,TRBV20-1,-,13,TGCAGTGCTAGAGGGGGGAGCAACTATGGCTACACCTTC,CSARGGSNYGYTF
TRBJ2-3,-,TRBV30,-,17,TGTGCCTGGAGTCCAAACGGAGACGGGAGACGAACAGATACGCAGTATTTT,CAWSPNGDGRRTDTQYF
TRBJ1-1,once,TRBV2,-,15,TGTGCCAGCAGTGGAGCAGGGTCGGGGAACACTGAAGCTTTCTTT,CASSGAGSGNTEAFF
TRBJ2-7,-,TRBV13,TRBD2,16,TGTGCCAGCAGCTCCCGGACTAGCGATTTTCCCTACGAGCAGTACTTC,CASSSRTSDFPYEQYF
TRBJ2-5,-,TRBV12-3/TRBV12-4,TRBD2,16,TGTGCCAGCAGTTTAGGGGCTAGCGGGAGGCGGGAGACCCAGTACTTC,CASSLGASGRRETQYF
TRBJ2-2,-,TRBV29-1,-,13,TGCAGCGTTGATGTAGTAGGGACCGGGGAGCTGTTTTTT,CSVDVVGTGELFF
TRBJ1-1,-,TRBV2,TRBD1,13,TGTGCCAGCAGATTAGACAGGGACACTGAAGCTTTCTTT,CASRLDRDTEAFF
TRBJ2-7,-,TRBV9,TRBD1,13,TGTGCCAGCAGCGAGGGACAGGAGCGTGAGCAGTACTTC,CASSEGQEREQYF
TRBJ2-7,-,TRBV20-1,TRBD2,20,TGCAGTGCTAGAGGGCGAATATCGGGACTAGCGGGGGCGGTCAGCTACGAGCAGTACTTC,CSARGRISGLAGAVSYEQYF
TRBJ1-2,-,TRBV4-2,TRBD1,15,TGTGCCAGCAGCCAAGAGGGGACAGTAGGCTATGGCTACACCTTC,CASSQEGTVGYGYTF
TRBJ1-5,-,TRBV24-1,-,13,TGTGCCACCAGTGATTGGACGGGTCAGCCCCAGCATTTT,CATSDWTGQPQHF
TRBJ2-3,-,TRBV5-1,-,16,TGCGCCAGCAGCTTGGGTCCGGGGGTCGGGACAGATACGCAGTATTTT,CASSLGPGVGTDTQYF
TRBJ1-5,-,TRBV12-3/TRBV12-4,TRBD1,16,TGTGCCAGCAGCGACACGACACAGGGGGTAAGACAGCCCCAGCATTTT,CASSDTTQGVRQPQHF
TRBJ2-3,-,TRBV4-3,-,17,TGCGCCAGCAGCCAAGATTACACAGTTTTAATCACAGATACGCAGTATTTT,CASSQDYTVLITDTQYF
TRBJ1-6,-,TRBV18,-,16,TGTGCCAGCTCACCGGCTGGGGGAGAATGGAATTCACCCCTCCACTTT,CASSPAGGEWNSPLHF
TRBJ2-7,-,TRBV7-2,-,12,TGTGCCAGCAGCCCCGCCCTCCGCGAGCAGTACTTC,CASSPALREQYF
TRBJ1-2,-,TRBV28,-,15,TGTGCCAGCAGTACCCTCTTCGACAGGAGCTATGGCTACACCTTC,CASSTLFDRSYGYTF
TRBJ1-2,-,TRBV10-3,TRBD1,13,TGTGCCATCGGACTTGACAGGGTCAGTGGCTACACCTTC,CAIGLDRVSGYTF
TRBJ2-2,-,TRBV20-1,TRBD1,15,TGCAGTGCTCCTGACAGGGGTCGGGACACCGGGGAGCTGTTTTTT,CSAPDRGRDTGELFF
TRBJ2-6,-,TRBV4-2,TRBD2,19,TGTGCCAGCAGCCAAGAGCCCAGCGGGAGGGCCTCTGGGGCCAACGTCCTGACTTTC,CASSQEPSGRASGANVLTF
TRBJ2-4,-,TRBV30,-,12,TGTGCCTGCCTTAGTGGATCAAACATTCAGTACTTC,CACLSGSNIQYF
TRBJ2-1,once,TRBV7-2,-,15,TGTGCCAGCAGCTTAGCTGGGACTCATTACAATGAGCAGTTCTTC,CASSLAGTHYNEQFF
TRBJ2-5,-,TRBV18,-,12,TGTGCCAGCTCCCAGAGCCAAGAGACCCAGTACTTC,CASSQSQETQYF
TRBJ2-1,-,TRBV5-1,TRBD2,15,TGCGCCAGCAGTCGACTAGCGGGAGAAGGTACTGAGCAGTTCTTC,CASSRLAGEGTEQFF
TRBJ2-5,-,TRBV18,-,15,TGTGCCAGCTCACCACGAGAGGGGCCCCGGGAGACCCAGTACTTC,CASSPREGPRETQYF
TRBJ1-1,-,TRBV20-1,-,13,TGCAGTGCTAGGCAGCCTCGGTTTGCTGAAGCTTTCTTT,CSARQPRFAEAFF
TRBJ1-2,once,TRBV19,-,15,TGTGCCAGTAGTATCCCTGCCCCAGATATCTATGGCTACACCTTC,CASSIPAPDIYGYTF
TRBJ1-5,-,TRBV2,-,15,TGTGCCAGCAGTCTAAACAGCCCTAACAATCAGCCCCAGCATTTT,CASSLNSPNNQPQHF
TRBJ2-1,-,TRBV30,TRBD2,15,TGTGCCTGGAACATCGGACTAGCGGGGTACAATGAGCAGTTCTTC,CAWNIGLAGYNEQFF
TRBJ1-2,-,TRBV14,-,12,TGTGCCAGCAGCCAAGTAGGTAACAGCTACACCTTC,CASSQVGNSYTF
TRBJ2-7,-,TRBV30,-,12,TGTGCCTGGAGGACGGACTCCTACGAGCAGTACTTC,CAWRTDSYEQYF
TRBJ1-1,-,TRBV4-1,TRBD1,17,TGCGCCAGCAGCCAAGATTCTCCGGGACAGGGGGGGACTGAAGCTTTCTTT,CASSQDSPGQGGTEAFF
TRBJ2-7,-,TRBV20-1,-,13,TGCAGTGCCCCCCACAGTACCACCTACGAGCAGTACTTC,CSAPHSTTYEQYF
TRBJ2-7,-,TRBV3-1,-,12,TGTGCCAGCAGCCAAAGGAGGGACGAGCAGTACTTC,CASSQRRDEQYF
TRBJ2-4,-,TRBV30,TRBD1,15,TGTGCCTGGAGGGGTAAGGGGGCGGCCAAAAACATTCAGTACTTC,CAWRGKGAAKNIQYF
TRBJ1-5,-,TRBV4-1,TRBD1,17,TGCGCCAGCAGCCCTTCCCTAGGGCAGGGGGGACGGCAGCCCCAGCATTTT,CASSPSLGQGGRQPQHF
TRBJ2-6,-,TRBV11-2,TRBD1,18,TGTGCCAGCAGCCCTGTCCGGGACAGGGTCTCTGGGGCCAACGTCCTGACTTTC,CASSPVRDRVSGANVLTF
TRBJ2-3,-,TRBV15,TRBD1,16,TGTGCCACCAGCAGAAACCCGGGACAGGGAGCGGATACGCAGTATTTT,CATSRNPGQGADTQYF
TRBJ2-3,-,TRBV4-1,-,17,TGCGCCAGCAGCCACGTACTAGTGGGTGGATTTATATCTACGCAGTATTTT,CASSHVLVGGFISTQYF
TRBJ1-2,-,TRBV5-1,-,14,TGCGCCAGCAGCCCGTGGTGGCAGGATTATGGCTACACCTTC,CASSPWWQDYGYTF